This TCR beta chain was identified in a study of T cell repertoires in ileal Crohn's disease. Study-level information: All patients had surgery for stricturing (61%) or penetrating (around 40%) disease. Biopsies of the neoterminal ileum at postoperative colonoscopy form M6 samples.

Described time point: neoterminal ileum biopsy at postoperative endoscopy, about 6 months after surgery. Per the germline V gene, CDR1 is MNHNS and CDR2 is SASEGT. This CDR3 comprises 15 residues. The ends were cut back, 2 bases at V and 4 bases at J, with 12 bases in the middle. General study results and limits: Mucosal expansions were suggested to be mainly CD8 T cells. Endoscopic recurrence occurred in every patient whose clonality exceeded 26.8%.

Assay: immunoSEQ multiplex PCR; the TCRdb copy retains only in-frame clones and omits some. Among more than 50,000 clones, 85% to 90% were seen once, and the ten largest hold under 2.5%. Of note for this clone: The antigen is unknown.

This chain joins TRBV6-1 and TRBJ1-5; D unresolved. The sequence was collected from an adult with Crohn's disease. The specimen was ileal tissue. CDR3 nucleotide sequence: TGTGCCAGCAGTGAACGGGGTAGAGCAAATCAGCCCCAGCATTTT. Translating gives CASSERGRANQPQHF.